The rows below give T cell receptor beta chains drawn from one sample of a study of TIL therapy for anti-PD-1-resistant metastatic lung cancer. Assay: immunoSEQ multiplex PCR; the TCRdb copy retains only in-frame clones and omits some. The data contain over 20,000 clones, over 55% of them singletons. The sequencing here drew on tumor tissue, taken at baseline. All receptors derive from a person aged 25-79 years with non-small cell lung cancer. The CDR3 runs from the conserved cysteine through the conserved F or W. The D gene is left open where the match is weak. Some rows have no size entry. The others give once, few or many, or a class for an expanded clone.

CDR3aa	CDR3nt	d_gene	abundance	j_gene	v_gene
CASSLAGINTGELFF	TGTGCCAGCAGCTTAGCAGGGATTAACACCGGGGAGCTGTTTTTT	.	few	TRBJ2-2	TRBV7-3
CASSYSGTIGGYTF	TGTGCCAGCAGTTACTCGGGAACCATAGGGGGCTACACCTTC	.	few	TRBJ1-2	TRBV6-5
CASSPRWGGHNEQFF	TGCGCCAGCAGCCCAAGATGGGGGGGGCACAATGAGCAGTTCTTC	.	.	TRBJ2-1	TRBV4-3
CASRRESSYNEQFF	TGCGCCAGCAGACGGGAAAGCTCCTACAATGAGCAGTTCTTC	.	.	TRBJ2-1	TRBV5-1
CASSESGGKETQYF	TGCGCCAGCAGTGAGTCCGGGGGGAAAGAGACCCAGTACTTC	TRBD2	.	TRBJ2-5	TRBV10-1
CASSRGGGSNQPQHF	TGTGCCAGCAGCCGAGGGGGAGGGAGCAATCAGCCCCAGCATTTT	.	.	TRBJ1-5	TRBV7-9
CASSLGYFGQLQETQYF	TGTGCCAGCAGCTTAGGATATTTCGGACAGCTACAAGAGACCCAGTACTTC	.	.	TRBJ2-5	TRBV11-2
CAWSWESTNEKLFF	TGTGCCTGGAGTTGGGAATCAACTAATGAAAAACTGTTTTTT	.	.	TRBJ1-4	TRBV30
CATSREQGALGTEAFF	TGTGCCACCAGCAGGGAACAGGGGGCACTGGGGACTGAAGCTTTCTTT	TRBD1	.	TRBJ1-1	TRBV15
CASSDQGQGSYEQYF	TGTGCCAGCAGTGACCAAGGACAGGGATCCTACGAGCAGTACTTC	TRBD1	.	TRBJ2-7	TRBV6-1
CASSPEAGLLETQYF	TGTGCCAGCAGCCCTGAGGCGGGACTCCTCGAGACCCAGTACTTC	.	.	TRBJ2-5	TRBV9
CASSLARVGNSPLHF	TGTGCCAGCAGCTTAGCCAGGGTCGGTAATTCACCCCTCCACTTT	.	few	TRBJ1-6	TRBV7-6
CASSQDTYEQYF	TGCGCCAGCAGCCAAGACACCTACGAGCAGTACTTC	.	few	TRBJ2-7	TRBV4-1
CASSSPIDRVRGNYGYTF	TGTGCCAGCAGTTCACCCATAGACAGGGTTAGGGGTAACTATGGCTACACCTTC	TRBD1	medium-sized	TRBJ1-2	TRBV27
CASSLGTGYEQYF	TGTGCCAGTAGTCTGGGGACAGGGTACGAGCAGTACTTC	TRBD1	.	TRBJ2-7	TRBV19
CASRDSYEQFF	TGTGCCAGCAGAGACTCCTATGAGCAGTTCTTC	.	.	TRBJ2-1	TRBV6-1
CASSPNGSGGALAKNIQYF	TGTGCCAGCAGTCCCAACGGTAGCGGGGGGGCCTTGGCCAAAAACATTCAGTACTTC	TRBD2	few	TRBJ2-4	TRBV27
CASSSRTGFEQYF	TGTGCTAGCAGCTCCCGGACAGGGTTCGAGCAGTACTTC	TRBD1	once	TRBJ2-7	TRBV7-7
CASSQDGVSNQPQHF	TGCGCCAGCAGCCAGGATGGGGTGAGCAATCAGCCCCAGCATTTT	.	few	TRBJ1-5	TRBV4-1
CAISDGGINQPQHF	TGTGCCATCAGTGACGGGGGGATCAATCAGCCCCAGCATTTT	.	.	TRBJ1-5	TRBV10-3
CASSLAEQGIYEQYF	TGTGCCAGCAGCTTAGCCGAACAGGGGATCTACGAGCAGTACTTC	TRBD1	.	TRBJ2-7	TRBV7-9
CSVLLAYEQYF	TGCAGTGTTCTACTGGCCTACGAGCAGTACTTC	.	.	TRBJ2-7	TRBV20-1
CASITGYNEQFF	TGTGCCAGCATTACTGGGTACAATGAGCAGTTCTTC	.	few	TRBJ2-1	TRBV6-6
CASSTTHARDQPQHF	TGTGCCAGCAGCACAACACACGCGAGAGATCAGCCCCAGCATTTT	.	.	TRBJ1-5	TRBV5-8
CASSEYVLAGGRSEQFF	TGTGCCAGCAGTGAATATGTCCTAGCGGGGGGGCGAAGTGAGCAGTTCTTC	TRBD2	.	TRBJ2-1	TRBV25-1
CAWSLDRVDQPQHF	TGTGCCTGGAGTCTGGACAGGGTGGATCAGCCCCAGCATTTT	TRBD1	.	TRBJ1-5	TRBV30
CASSPFHTASYNEQFF	TGTGCCAGCAGCCCCTTCCATACGGCCTCCTACAATGAGCAGTTCTTC	.	.	TRBJ2-1	TRBV9
CAGSGIAGTTDTQYF	TGTGCCGGCAGTGGGATAGCGGGGACCACAGATACGCAGTATTTT	TRBD2	.	TRBJ2-3	TRBV2
CASSHPTGIESDEQYF	TGTGCCAGCAGCCACCCAACCGGGATTGAAAGTGACGAGCAGTACTTC	.	.	TRBJ2-7	TRBV9
CASSKALAGRDGELFF	TGCGCCAGCAGCAAGGCACTAGCGGGGCGCGACGGGGAGCTGTTTTTT	TRBD2	.	TRBJ2-2	TRBV4-3
CASSRGAGNQPQHF	TGTGCCAGCAGCCGGGGTGCCGGGAATCAGCCCCAGCATTTT	.	few	TRBJ1-5	TRBV2
CAISVQGADAEAFF	TGTGCCATCAGTGTACAGGGGGCGGACGCTGAAGCTTTCTTT	TRBD1	few	TRBJ1-1	TRBV10-3
CASSLVSSGYSEAFF	TGCGCCAGCAGCTTGGTATCGTCTGGCTATTCTGAAGCTTTCTTT	.	.	TRBJ1-1	TRBV5-1
CASGSASGGLQETQYF	TGTGCTTCGGGGTCGGCTAGCGGGGGACTCCAAGAGACCCAGTACTTC	TRBD2	.	TRBJ2-5	TRBV7-7
CASSLSRGQVYGYTF	TGTGCCAGCAGTTTATCAAGGGGGCAGGTCTATGGCTACACCTTC	TRBD1	.	TRBJ1-2	TRBV27
CASSAGRLTSEGGRTFF	TGCGCCAGCAGCGCGGGCCGACTTACGAGCGAGGGGGGTAGGACTTTCTTT	.	.	TRBJ1-1	TRBV5-1
CASSDNRDGQPQHF	TGTGCCAGCAGTGATAACAGGGACGGTCAGCCCCAGCATTTT	.	.	TRBJ1-5	TRBV25-1
CASSSQGAYEAFF	TGCGCCAGCAGCTCCCAGGGCGCCTATGAAGCTTTCTTT	.	once	TRBJ1-1	TRBV5-1
CASSLDAGTYNEQFF	TGTGCCAGCAGCTTGGATGCGGGTACCTACAATGAGCAGTTCTTC	.	.	TRBJ2-1	TRBV5-4
CASSVTGGNIYNEQFF	TGTGCCAGCAGCGTGACGGGAGGGAACATCTACAATGAGCAGTTCTTC	TRBD2	.	TRBJ2-1	TRBV9
CASNRGTQGKEPQHF	TGTGCCAGTAACCGAGGGACACAGGGGAAGGAGCCCCAGCATTTT	TRBD1	few	TRBJ1-5	TRBV19
CASSLGSGLVSSEQYF	TGCGCCAGCAGCTTGGGGTCGGGACTAGTCTCCTCCGAGCAGTACTTC	TRBD2	once	TRBJ2-7	TRBV5-1
CASSPGGDGNYGYTF	TGTGCCAGCAGTCCTGGGGGGGATGGCAACTATGGCTACACCTTC	.	.	TRBJ1-2	TRBV27
CASSLGGEQYF	TGTGCCAGCAGCTTAGGGGGGGAGCAGTACTTC	.	.	TRBJ2-7	TRBV5-4
CASSQIGGTSGTGQHNKQFF	TGTGCCAGCAGCCAAATTGGGGGGACTAGCGGAACCGGCCAACACAATAAGCAGTTCTTC	TRBD2	once	TRBJ2-1	TRBV4-2
CASSLGLAGGYNEQFF	TGCGCCAGCAGCTTGGGACTAGCGGGGGGCTACAATGAGCAGTTCTTC	TRBD2	.	TRBJ2-1	TRBV5-1
CASTGYSEDQPQHF	TGTGCCAGCACGGGGTATTCGGAAGATCAGCCCCAGCATTTT	.	.	TRBJ1-5	TRBV27
CASSLRSVVNTEAFF	TGTGCCAGCAGCTTGCGATCTGTAGTGAACACTGAAGCTTTCTTT	.	.	TRBJ1-1	TRBV5-8
CASSPSSLQDTEAFF	TGTGCCAGCTCACCATCTTCGCTTCAGGACACTGAAGCTTTCTTT	.	.	TRBJ1-1	TRBV18
CAISESKGPMAPGELFF	TGTGCCATCAGTGAGTCCAAGGGACCGATGGCCCCCGGGGAGCTGTTTTTT	.	once	TRBJ2-2	TRBV10-3
CASSLVGAEEKLFF	TGTGCCAGCAGTTTAGTGGGGGCAGAAGAAAAACTGTTTTTT	.	.	TRBJ1-4	TRBV27
CASSLDPGGNTEAFF	TGTGCCAGCAGCTTAGATCCGGGCGGGAACACTGAAGCTTTCTTT	.	.	TRBJ1-1	TRBV11-2
CASSSRATDTQYF	TGTGCCAGCAGCAGCAGGGCCACAGATACGCAGTATTTT	.	.	TRBJ2-3	TRBV7-9